This TCR beta chain was sequenced during a study of Ad26.COV2.S vaccination and SARS-CoV-2 variants. As for treatment: some 20 received Ad26.COV2.S at low or high dose, single or two shots; about five received placebo; per-sample allocation not given. After the first vaccine or placebo injection, samples were drawn on day 63. Germline V gene sequence: CDR1 LGHNA, CDR2 YSLEER. V trimming: 2 bases; J trimming: 9 bases; junction bases outside the gene matches: 6. This CDR3 comprises 16 residues. TCRdb keeps only in-frame clones here, not all; method: immunoSEQ multiplex PCR. Here the sample spans over 400,000 clones, around 93% being singletons.

This clonotype was obtained from a person between 18 and 65 years old who received the Ad26.COV2.S COVID-19 vaccine or a placebo. Specimen: peripheral blood, collected in a trial of Ad26.COV2.S vaccine versus placebo. This chain joins TRBV4-3 and TRBJ2-1; TRBD2 matches 14 bases. The CDR3 spells CASSQSPTSGGGEQFF. The CDR3 nucleotides read TGCGCCAGCAGCCAATCCCCGACTAGCGGGGGGGGTGAGCAGTTCTTC.